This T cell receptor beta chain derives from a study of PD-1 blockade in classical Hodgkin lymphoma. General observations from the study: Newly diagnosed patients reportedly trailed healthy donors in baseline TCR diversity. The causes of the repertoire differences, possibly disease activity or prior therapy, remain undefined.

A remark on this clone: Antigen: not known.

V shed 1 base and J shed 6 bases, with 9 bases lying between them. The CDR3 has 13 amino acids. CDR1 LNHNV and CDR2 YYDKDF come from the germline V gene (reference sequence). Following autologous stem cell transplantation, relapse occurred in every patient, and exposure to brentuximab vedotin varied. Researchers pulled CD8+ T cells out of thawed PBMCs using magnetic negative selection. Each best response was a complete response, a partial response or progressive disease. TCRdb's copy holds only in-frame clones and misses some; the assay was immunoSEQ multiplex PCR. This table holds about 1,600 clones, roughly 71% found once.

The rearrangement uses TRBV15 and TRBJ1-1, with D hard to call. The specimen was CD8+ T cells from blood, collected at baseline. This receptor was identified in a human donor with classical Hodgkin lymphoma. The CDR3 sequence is CATSRVSNPEAFF. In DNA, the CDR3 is TGTGCCACCAGCAGAGTAAGTAACCCTGAAGCTTTCTTT.